This T cell receptor (beta chain) was recovered during a study of blood T cell repertoires in COVID-19. On the study more broadly: Sample material is recorded as cDNA or gDNA derived from T cells, B-cell-depleted T cells, or PBMCs.

Original data processing: Quantification of nucleated cells was approximated via reference gene primer amplification. Only in-frame clones appear in the TCRdb table, and some are missing; sequencing was by immunoSEQ multiplex PCR. D and trimming come from the DNA, and the V and J calls and clone size come from that table. The repertoire consists of 150,000 to 200,000 clones, with 70% to 90% occurring once and the leading ten covering roughly 9.7%. Germline CDR1 and CDR2: SNHLY and FYNNEI. The CDR3 sequence is 13 residues long. V dropped 6 bases and J dropped 0 bases, with 8 bases sitting between them. This clone was seen only a few times.

The J gene is TRBJ1-2, the V gene TRBV2, with D possibly TRBD1 on 5 matching bases. This TCR was sampled from a human donor with active or convalescent COVID-19. The donor label of this sample is uncertain. Sequencing was done on a sample of peripheral blood. CDR3 sequence: CASRTEANYGYTF. Written as DNA, the CDR3 is TGTGCCAGCAGGACAGAAGCTAACTATGGCTACACCTTC.